The rows below give T cell receptor beta chains drawn from one sample of a study of blood T cell repertoires in COVID-19. Produced via immunoSEQ multiplex PCR; TCRdb's table is partial and in-frame only. The sample lists about 170,000 clones, 80% to 90% occurring once. The sequenced sample consisted of peripheral blood. Source of these receptors: a woman in her sixties or seventies with COVID-19, enrolled during active disease. Each CDR3 is given with its conserved first and last residue. Each record gives: V gene, J gene, CDR3 length, clone size, CDR3 protein. Not all rows give a size; the values are once, few, many and, for expanded clones, a class.

TRBV2	TRBJ1-2	15	.	CASRSKSTGDYGYTF
TRBV19	TRBJ1-1	13	.	CASSATVNTEAFF
TRBV6-5	TRBJ2-1	16	once	CASSYSSRGGAGEQFF
TRBV2	TRBJ1-5	16	.	CARKGGGGTGGQPQHF
TRBV15	TRBJ2-3	14	.	CATSRPRDWDTQYF
TRBV28	TRBJ1-3	15	.	CASRPGGATGNTIYF
TRBV28	TRBJ1-1	14	few	CASSTTGGMAEAFF
TRBV7-2	TRBJ1-1	14	few	CASRLDGFGTEAFF
TRBV11-2	TRBJ1-2	12	.	CASSFGGNGYTF
TRBV11-1	TRBJ2-1	14	.	CASSFWGRDNEQFF
TRBV7-9	TRBJ1-2	15	.	CASSLEGFGNYGYTF
TRBV7-6	TRBJ2-1	15	.	CASSSNERVAGEQFF
TRBV6-6	TRBJ1-5	14	.	CASRLQGDNQPQHF
TRBV11-2	TRBJ2-2	16	.	CASSSPSGGDTGELFF
TRBV10-3	TRBJ2-3	14	once	CAISEGLNTDTQYF
TRBV5-1	TRBJ1-3	15	.	CASSLGRSSGNTIYF
TRBV2	TRBJ2-1	15	.	CASSERGQLYNEQFF
TRBV7-9	TRBJ2-7	12	.	CASSFTLGTQYF
TRBV19	TRBJ1-4	14	.	CASTGSESLEKLFF
TRBV28	TRBJ2-2	16	.	CAGSTTERGNTGELFF
TRBV6-5	TRBJ1-3	15	.	CASSSYRGNLNTIYF
TRBV2	TRBJ2-1	11	few	CATRKRDWQFF
TRBV18	TRBJ1-1	17	.	CASSLRDRGGTNTEAFF
TRBV10-2	TRBJ2-7	12	once	CASSESAPEQYF
TRBV2	TRBJ1-5	16	.	CASSDEGQIRGQPQHF
TRBV9	TRBJ1-1	13	.	CASSVARDTEAFF
TRBV5-1	TRBJ1-1	13	once	CASSLAGYTEAFF
TRBV28	TRBJ2-7	15	.	CASSRTGTPSYEQYF
TRBV20-1	TRBJ1-2	11	.	CSAMSVDGYTF
TRBV5-6	TRBJ2-2	15	.	CASSLSGVLFGELFF
TRBV7-8	TRBJ1-2	13	few	CASTTGGMYGYTF
TRBV2	TRBJ2-3	14	.	CASSRQKGTDTQYF
TRBV3-1/TRBV3-2	TRBJ1-1	16	.	CASSQDTGASWTEAFF
TRBV3-1/TRBV3-2	TRBJ1-3	12	.	CASSQRGNTIYF
TRBV10-3	TRBJ2-2	12	few	CATALMAGELFF
TRBV24-1	TRBJ2-5	15	.	CATSDPTGGGETQYF
TRBV7-8	TRBJ1-6	13	.	CASSFPGNSPLHF
TRBV10-3	TRBJ1-1	13	.	CAITGSMNTEAFF
TRBV4-1	TRBJ1-1	15	.	CASSPPRVAGTEAFF
TRBV12-3/TRBV12-4	TRBJ1-2	13	few	CASSLNEGTRYTF
TRBV12-5	TRBJ2-3	18	.	CASGLATGLAGATDTQYF